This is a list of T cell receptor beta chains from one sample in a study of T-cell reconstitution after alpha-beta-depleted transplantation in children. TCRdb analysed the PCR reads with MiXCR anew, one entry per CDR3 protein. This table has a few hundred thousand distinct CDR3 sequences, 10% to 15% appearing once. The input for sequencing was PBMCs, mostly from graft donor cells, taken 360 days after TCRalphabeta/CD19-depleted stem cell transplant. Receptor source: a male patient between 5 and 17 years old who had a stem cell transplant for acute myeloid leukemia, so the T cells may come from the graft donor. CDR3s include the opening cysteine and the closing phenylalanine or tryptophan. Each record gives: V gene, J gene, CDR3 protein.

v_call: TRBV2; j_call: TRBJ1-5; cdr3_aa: CASSEQAANQPQHF
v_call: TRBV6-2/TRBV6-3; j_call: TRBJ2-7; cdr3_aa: CASSYGATRVQYF
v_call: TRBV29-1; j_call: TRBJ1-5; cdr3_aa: CSVGDGNQPQHF
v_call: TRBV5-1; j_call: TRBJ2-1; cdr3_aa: CASSSGLDSYNEQFF
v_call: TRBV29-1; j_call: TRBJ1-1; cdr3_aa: CSVEDVGSEAFF
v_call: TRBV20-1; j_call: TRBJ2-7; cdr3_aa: CSAEGTQREQYF
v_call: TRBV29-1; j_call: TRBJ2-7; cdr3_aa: CSVWTSFGEQYF
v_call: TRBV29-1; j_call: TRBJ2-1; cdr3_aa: CSAMRQGGSNEQFF
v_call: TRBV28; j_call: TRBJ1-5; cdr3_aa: CAIKGVEVQPQHF
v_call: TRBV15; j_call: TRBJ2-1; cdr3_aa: CATSKGQGASEQFF
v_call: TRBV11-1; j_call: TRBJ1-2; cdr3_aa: CASSLPGAAGYTF
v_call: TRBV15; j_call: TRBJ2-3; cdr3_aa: CATSRGPNKLTDTQYF
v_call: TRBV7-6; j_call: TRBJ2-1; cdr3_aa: CASSYLAGFENEQFF
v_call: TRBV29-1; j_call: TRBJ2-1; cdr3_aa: CSVGVTYNEQFF
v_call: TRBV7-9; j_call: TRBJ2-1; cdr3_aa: CASSTSGGENEQFF
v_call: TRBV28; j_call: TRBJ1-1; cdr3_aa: CASSQTGRATEAFF
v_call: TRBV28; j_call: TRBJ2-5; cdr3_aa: CASSLRILAGQKETQYF
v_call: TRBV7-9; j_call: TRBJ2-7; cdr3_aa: CASSLVGLGDEQYF
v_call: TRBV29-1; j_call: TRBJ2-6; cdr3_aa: CSVRPGSGANVLTF
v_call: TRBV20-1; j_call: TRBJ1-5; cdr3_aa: CSAEPGGRGQPQHF
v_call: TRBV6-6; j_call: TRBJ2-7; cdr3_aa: CASSYRGAYEQYF
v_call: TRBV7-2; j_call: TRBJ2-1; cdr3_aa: CASSVDGRNYNEQFF
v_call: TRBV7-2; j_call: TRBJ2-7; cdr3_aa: CASSFAVITYEQYF
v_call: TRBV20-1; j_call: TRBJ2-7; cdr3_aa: CSASPGQGIDNYEQYF
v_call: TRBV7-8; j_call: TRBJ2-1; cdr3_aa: CAIEGEGQNEQFF
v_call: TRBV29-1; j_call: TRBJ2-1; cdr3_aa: CSVALWRENDNNEQFF
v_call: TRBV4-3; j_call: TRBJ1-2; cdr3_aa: CASSPDTRYGYTF
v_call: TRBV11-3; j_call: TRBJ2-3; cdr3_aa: CASSQWTGDDTQYF
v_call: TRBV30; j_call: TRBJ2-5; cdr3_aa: CAWTLEGLPMTQYF
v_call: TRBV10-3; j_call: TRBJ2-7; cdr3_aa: CATAGLAGEYEQYF
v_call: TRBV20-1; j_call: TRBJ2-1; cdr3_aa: CSVKARPSSYNEQFF
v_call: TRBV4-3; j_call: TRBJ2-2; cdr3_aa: CASSPRVERNTGELFF
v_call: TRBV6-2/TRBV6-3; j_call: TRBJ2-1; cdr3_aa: CASTKTSGNEQFF
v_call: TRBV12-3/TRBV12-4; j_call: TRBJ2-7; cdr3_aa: CASSYRGPFYEQYF
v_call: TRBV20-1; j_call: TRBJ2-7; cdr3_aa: CSAIGSGRGYEQYF
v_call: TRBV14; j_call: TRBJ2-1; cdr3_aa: CASSQDLGGANKYNEQFF
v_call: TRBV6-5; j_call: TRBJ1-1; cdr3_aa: CASRFLGGNTEAFF
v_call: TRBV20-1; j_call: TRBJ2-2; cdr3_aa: CSAFRLHTGELFF
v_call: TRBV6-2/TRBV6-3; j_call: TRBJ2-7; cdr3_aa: CASSYPGVTYEQYF
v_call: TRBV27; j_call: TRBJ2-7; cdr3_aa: CASTRHVDRGGEQYF
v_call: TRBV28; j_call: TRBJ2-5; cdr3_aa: CASSFLASGGKETQYF
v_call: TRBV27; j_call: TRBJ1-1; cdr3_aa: CASSVFLDSMNTEAFF
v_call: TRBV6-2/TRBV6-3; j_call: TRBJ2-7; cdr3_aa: CASRGPSSYEQYF
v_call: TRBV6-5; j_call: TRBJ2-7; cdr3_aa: CASSYTPGISYEQYF
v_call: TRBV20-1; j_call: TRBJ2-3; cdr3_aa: CSATTPGRDSTDTQYF
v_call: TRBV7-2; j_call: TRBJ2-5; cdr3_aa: CASSRVRTGQETQYF